The 3 T cell receptor beta chains presented below share a single source sample, sequenced in a study of cytotoxic CD8 clonotypes in ibrutinib-treated CLL. Data came from immunoSEQ multiplex PCR; TCRdb stores just in-frame clones and leaves some out. The sample consists of tens of thousands of clones, roughly 50% of them appearing once. This sample comprised PBMCs, obtained after 24 months of ibrutinib treatment. The receptor set was obtained from a human donor with chronic lymphocytic leukemia.

This chain connects TRBV19 to TRBJ1-5, with 7 bases matching TRBD1. CDR1 LNHDA and CDR2 SQIVND come from the germline V gene (reference sequence). The CDR3 runs to 15 residues. After removal of 6 bases from V and 2 bases from J, the junction contained 7 bases not matched to a gene. DNA of the CDR3: TGTGCCAGTAGATATCGGGACAGCGGCAATCAGCCCCAGCATTTT. This encodes CASRYRDSGNQPQHF.

This clone was seen at least ten times. The DNA of the CDR3 is TGTGCCAGTAGTGGGGGGGGAAGAAGCACAGATACGCAGTATTTT. Amino acid sequence: CASSGGGRSTDTQYF. The V gene is TRBV19, the J gene TRBJ2-3; 7 bases line up with TRBD2. The germline CDR1 and CDR2 sequences are LNHDA and SQIVND (reference sequence). V trimming: 5 bases; J trimming: 0 bases; junction bases outside the gene matches: 5. The CDR3 is made up of 15 amino acids.

This clone has only a few counts. The chain links TRBV7-2 to TRBJ2-1; D is undetermined. Germline CDR1 SGHTA, CDR2 FQGNSA. This CDR3 has 11 amino acids. V was shortened by 6 bases and J by 8 bases, with 8 bases between the two germline ends. The CDR3 spells CASRSWDEQFF. The CDR3 nucleotides read TGTGCCAGCAGGTCTTGGGATGAGCAGTTCTTC.